The subject of this entry is one T cell receptor beta chain. Its antigen is still unknown. The CDR3 spans 13 residues. The germline V gene has CDR1 SGHTA and CDR2 FQGTGA. V lost 4 bases to trimming and J lost 5 bases, with 11 bases between them. This specimen comes from a study of response to subunit inactivated influenza vaccine. Regarding the study as a whole: The authors suggested that few new T cells are recruited per seasonal influenza vaccination.

Each CDR3 protein is one row after TCRdb ran MiXCR on the RT-PCR reads. The sample carries under 950,000 distinct CDR3 sequences, approximately 21% recorded once. The J gene is TRBJ2-5, the V gene TRBV7-3; a weak D match, TRBD2 (7 bases). The sequencing here drew on PBMCs from blood, taken around 5 days after vaccination. This clonotype was sampled from a man aged 45-65 years who received an inactivated influenza vaccine. CDR3 DNA: TGTGCCAGCAGCTGGACTAGGGGGGAGACCCAGTACTTC. Its protein product is CASSWTRGETQYF.